One and the same sample provided the 18 T cell receptor beta chains below, sequenced in a study of cytomegalovirus exposure and HLA in healthy donors. Vbeta (60) and Jbeta (13) primers were used in the PCR. Profiled with immunoSEQ multiplex PCR; TCRdb holds only in-frame clones, not every one. The sample lists roughly 140,000 clones; about 80% were seen once. Sequencing was done on a sample of PBMCs. These receptors came from a male donor in good health and CMV-seronegative.

Only a few counts were recorded for this clone. The rearrangement uses TRBV9 and TRBJ2-3; 14 nucleotides line up with TRBD2. CDR1 and CDR2 (germline): SGDLS, YYNGEE. The junction had 3 bases not matched to a gene; V was cut back by 3 bases and J by 3 bases. CDR3 length equals 16 residues. The CDR3 region has the DNA TGTGCCAGCAGCGAGACTAGCGGGGGGGAGACAGATACGCAGTATTTT. This codes for CASSETSGGETDTQYF.

The chain uses TRBV6-1 and TRBJ2-3; D might be TRBD1 (6 bases). Germline loops: CDR1 MNHNS, CDR2 SASEGT. There are 15 residues in the CDR3. V was shortened by 2 bases and J by 0 bases, with 9 bases between the two germline ends. CDR3 nucleotide sequence: TGTGCCAGCAGTGAACAGGGGATGAGCACAGATACGCAGTATTTT. Its translation is CASSEQGMSTDTQYF.

V usage is TRBV19 and J usage is TRBJ1-5, with no clear D. Trimming cost V 1 base and J 1 base, with 14 bases left between them. Germline-derived CDR1 and CDR2 are LNHDA and SQIVND (reference sequence). There are 17 residues in the CDR3. The CDR3 region is CASSIGGGVPSNQPQHF. Here the CDR3 DNA reads TGTGCCAGTAGTATAGGAGGAGGTGTACCAAGCAATCAGCCCCAGCATTTT.

This chain uses TRBV7-2 with TRBJ2-3; TRBD2 might be the D (6 bases). The germline gives CDR1 SGHTA, CDR2 FQGNSA. Deletions cut 5 bases from V and 2 bases from J, with 11 bases between. The CDR3 loop spans 14 amino acids. This CDR3 reads CASSPGLLTDTQYF. CDR3 sequence (DNA): TGTGCCAGCAGCCCGGGACTTCTCACAGATACGCAGTATTTT. Drawing the rest from reference TRBV7-2 and TRBJ2-3, the complete variable domain is GAGVSQSPSNKVTEKGKDVELRCDPISGHTALYWYRQSLGQGLEFLIYFQGNSAPDKSGLPSDRFSAERTGGSVSTLTIQRTQQEDSAVYLCASSPGLLTDTQYFGPGTRLTVL.

The rearrangement joins TRBV6-1 to TRBJ1-5; a weak D match, TRBD1 (5 bases). The CDR3 consists of 14 residues. Trimming cost V 3 bases and J 5 bases, with 11 bases left between them. Germline CDR1 MNHNS, CDR2 SASEGT. The CDR3: CASSEQGQHQPQHF. The DNA of the CDR3 is TGTGCCAGCAGTGAGCAGGGTCAGCATCAGCCCCAGCATTTT.

The chain couples TRBV19 to TRBJ2-2; 9 nucleotides agree with TRBD1. There are 18 residues in the CDR3. The V gene end was trimmed by 4 bases and the J gene end by 3 bases; junction bases not matched to a gene: 12. Germline V lookup: CDR1 LNHDA, CDR2 SQIVND (reference sequence). In DNA form, the CDR3 reads TGTGCCAGTAGTACAGAGCTCTTGGACAGGGGTGACACCGGGGAGCTGTTTTTT. Its protein product is CASSTELLDRGDTGELFF.

The rearrangement joins TRBV10-2 to TRBJ1-6, with 10 positions matching TRBD1. The V and J ends lost 6 bases and 8 bases, in that order; junction bases with no gene match: 4. The CDR3 has 14 residues. Per the germline V gene, CDR1 is WSHSY and CDR2 is SAAADI. The CDR3 DNA follows: TGCGCCAGCAGGGTGACAGGGGGCGATTCACCCCTCCACTTT. The encoded protein is CASRVTGGDSPLHF.

The rearrangement uses TRBV6-1 and TRBJ1-1, with D tentatively TRBD1 (6 bases). Looked up from germline, CDR1 is MNHNS and CDR2 is SASEGT. V lost 3 bases and J lost 4, with 12 bases in between. The CDR3 is 14 residues long. The CDR3 DNA reads TGTGCCAGCAGTGATGGGGGGGCTTTCACTGAAGCTTTCTTT. Translation: CASSDGGAFTEAFF.

V and J are TRBV10-3 and TRBJ1-2, with TRBD1 identical over 8 bases. After removal of 0 bases from V and 7 bases from J, the junction contained 4 bases not matched to a gene. The germline V gene encodes CDR1 ENHRY and CDR2 SYGVKD. This CDR3 spans 14 amino acids. CDR3 nucleotide sequence: TGTGCCATCAGTGAGTCGGACAGGGAGGGTGGCTACACCTTC. This gives the protein CAISESDREGGYTF.

The V gene is TRBV7-2, the J gene TRBJ1-2; D is possibly TRBD1 (5 bases). The length of the CDR3 is 15 residues. Trimming removed 2 bases at V and 2 bases at J, with 12 bases between. Germline V gene lookup returns CDR1 SGHTA and CDR2 FQGNSA. The CDR3 sequence: CASSLIWGSNYGYTF. DNA of the CDR3: TGTGCCAGCAGCTTAATCTGGGGCAGCAACTATGGCTACACCTTC. The whole variable domain, filled in from reference TRBV7-2 and TRBJ1-2, reads GAGVSQSPSNKVTEKGKDVELRCDPISGHTALYWYRQSLGQGLEFLIYFQGNSAPDKSGLPSDRFSAERTGGSVSTLTIQRTQQEDSAVYLCASSLIWGSNYGYTFGSGTRLTVV.

The rearrangement links TRBV2 to TRBJ2-2; D is possibly TRBD2 (6 bases). Trimming left V 7 bases short and J 5 bases short, with 17 bases between. Germline V CDR1 and CDR2: SNHLY, FYNNEI. The CDR3 is made up of 15 amino acids. The CDR3 sequence is CASKRSARGTGELFF. The CDR3 nucleotides are TGTGCCAGCAAGCGGTCGGCACGGGGGACCGGGGAGCTGTTTTTT.

The chain joins TRBV2 to TRBJ2-2; the match to TRBD1 covers 8 bases. Germline V CDR1 and CDR2: SNHLY, FYNNEI. V shed 7 bases and J 6 bases; nucleotides not matched to a gene: 10. The CDR3 consists of 15 residues. CDR3 DNA: TGTGCCAGCACCCTAGACAGGGGAGTTGCCGGGGAGCTGTTTTTT. It yields the protein CASTLDRGVAGELFF.

This CDR3 reads CASRGVGQPQHF. For the CDR3, the DNA is TGTGCCAGCAGAGGGGTAGGTCAGCCCCAGCATTTT. The V and J genes are TRBV28 and TRBJ1-5, with D perhaps TRBD1 (5 bases). Germline V CDR1 and CDR2: MDHEN, SYDVKM. V dropped 6 bases and J dropped 6 bases, with 9 bases sitting between them. The CDR3 length is 12 residues.

The V gene is TRBV5-1, the J gene TRBJ2-7, with D possibly TRBD2 on 5 matching bases. Germline values: CDR1 SGHRS, CDR2 YFSETQ. Trimming pared 3 bases from V and 6 bases from J, leaving 19 bases between. This CDR3 comprises 15 residues. The CDR3 nucleotides read TGCGCCAGCAGCTCGGCGCAGGTTGGCGGAGGCGAGCAGTACTTC. Its translation: CASSSAQVGGGEQYF.

V usage is TRBV6-1 and J usage is TRBJ2-7; D unclear. CDR1 is MNHNS, CDR2 SASEGT, per germline. The CDR3 has 12 residues. Deletions cut 4 bases from V and 3 bases from J, with 7 bases between. CDR3: CASSGVYYEQYF. The CDR3 nucleotides are TGTGCCAGCAGTGGAGTCTACTACGAGCAGTACTTC.

In its sample, this clone was seen a few times. J is TRBJ2-3 and V is TRBV4-3, with 9 bases lining up with TRBD2. Trimming at V came to 4 bases and at J to 6 bases, leaving 11 bases not matched to a gene. The CDR3 contains 16 residues. CDR1 is LGHNA, CDR2 YSLEER, per germline. CDR3 sequence: CASSPRIAGAGDTQYF. The CDR3 DNA reads TGCGCCAGCAGCCCCCGCATAGCGGGGGCGGGGGATACGCAGTATTTT.

The chain carries TRBV4-2 and TRBJ1-2; D is perhaps TRBD1 (6 bases). The germline CDR1 and CDR2 sequences are LGHNA and YNFKEQ. This CDR3 is 14 amino acids long. The germline V and J ends were trimmed by 0 bases and 8 bases, with 13 bases remaining between them. The CDR3 is CASSQDRQDQGYTF. As DNA, the CDR3 is TGTGCCAGCAGCCAAGACCGACAGGACCAGGGCTACACCTTC.

V gene TRBV19 combines with J gene TRBJ1-5; D is possibly TRBD1 (6 bases). Per the germline V gene, CDR1 is LNHDA and CDR2 is SQIVND (reference sequence). V dropped 3 bases and J dropped 7 bases, with 19 bases sitting between them. The CDR3 is 16 residues long. The CDR3 loop is CASSISGDSLLQPQHF. The CDR3, as DNA: TGTGCCAGTAGTATTTCAGGGGATAGTTTACTGCAGCCCCAGCATTTT.